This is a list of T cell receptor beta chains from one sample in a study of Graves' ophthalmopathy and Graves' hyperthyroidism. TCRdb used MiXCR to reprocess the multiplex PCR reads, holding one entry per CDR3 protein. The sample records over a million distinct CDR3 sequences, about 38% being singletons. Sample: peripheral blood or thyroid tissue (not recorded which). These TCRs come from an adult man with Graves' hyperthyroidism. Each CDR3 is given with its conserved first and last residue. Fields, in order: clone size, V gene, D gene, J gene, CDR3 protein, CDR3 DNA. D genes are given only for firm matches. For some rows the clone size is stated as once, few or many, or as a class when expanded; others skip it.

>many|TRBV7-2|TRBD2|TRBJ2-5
CASRPGLDMETQYF
TGTGCCAGCAGACCGGGACTAGATATGGAGACCCAGTACTTC
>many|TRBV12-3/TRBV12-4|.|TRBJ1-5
CASSSKQGQPQHF
TGTGCCAGCAGTTCCAAACAGGGCCAGCCCCAGCATTTT
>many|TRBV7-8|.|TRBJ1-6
CASSFQTTNSPLHF
TGTGCCAGCAGTTTTCAGACCACCAATTCACCCCTCCACTTT
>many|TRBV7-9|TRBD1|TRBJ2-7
CASSHGTGGDSYEQYF
TGTGCCAGCAGCCATGGGACAGGGGGAGACTCCTACGAGCAGTACTTC
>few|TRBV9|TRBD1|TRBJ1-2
CASSTTGVGGYTF
TGTGCCAGCAGCACTACAGGGGTTGGTGGCTACACCTTC
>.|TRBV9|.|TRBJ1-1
CASSVEIRLNTEAFF
TGTGCCAGCAGCGTAGAGATAAGGTTGAACACTGAAGCTTTCTTT
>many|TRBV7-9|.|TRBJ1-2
CASSGAGVYGYTF
TGTGCCAGCAGCGGCGCAGGGGTCTATGGCTACACCTTC
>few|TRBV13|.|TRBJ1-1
CASSFGEFGGTEAFF
TGTGCCAGCAGCTTTGGGGAATTTGGCGGCACTGAAGCTTTCTTT
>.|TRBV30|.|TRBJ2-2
CAWSVSGPGELFF
TGTGCCTGGAGTGTATCCGGGCCCGGGGAGCTGTTTTTT
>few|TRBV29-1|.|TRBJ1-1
CSPTGPTEAFF
TGCAGCCCGACAGGCCCCACTGAAGCTTTCTTT
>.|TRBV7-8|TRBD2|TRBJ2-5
CASTDRGRAIQETQYF
TGTGCCAGCACCGACCGGGGGAGGGCGATCCAAGAGACCCAGTACTTC
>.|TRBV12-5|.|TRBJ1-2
CASGAGTTPGDYGYTF
TGTGCTAGTGGCGCTGGGACAACGCCTGGGGACTATGGCTACACCTTC
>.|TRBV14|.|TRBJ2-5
CASSWGASGYF
TGTGCCAGCAGCTGGGGGGCTAGCGGGTACTTC
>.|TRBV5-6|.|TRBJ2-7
CASSTLQTDTYEQYF
TGTGCCAGCAGCACCTTACAGACTGACACCTACGAGCAGTACTTC
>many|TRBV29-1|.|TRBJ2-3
CSVQRSRGTDTQYF
TGCAGCGTTCAACGGTCCCGAGGGACAGATACGCAGTATTTT
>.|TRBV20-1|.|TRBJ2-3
CSARAEKSTDTQYF
TGCAGTGCTAGAGCTGAAAAGAGCACAGATACGCAGTATTTT
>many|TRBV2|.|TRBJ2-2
CASSERFRRTDTGELFF
TGTGCCAGCAGCGAACGTTTTCGCAGGACGGACACCGGGGAGCTGTTTTTT
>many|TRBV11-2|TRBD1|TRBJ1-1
CASSGSTGDAEAFF
TGTGCCAGCAGCGGGTCAACAGGGGATGCTGAAGCTTTCTTT
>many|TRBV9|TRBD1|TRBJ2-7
CASSPTGQEIQYF
TGTGCCAGCAGCCCAACGGGACAGGAGATTCAGTACTTC
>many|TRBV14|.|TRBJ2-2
CASSHQGYGTGELFF
TGTGCCAGCAGCCACCAGGGGTACGGCACCGGGGAGCTGTTTTTT
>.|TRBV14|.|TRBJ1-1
CVSSHLGRLSTEAFF
TGTGTCAGCAGCCACTTAGGCCGGTTGAGCACTGAAGCTTTCTTT
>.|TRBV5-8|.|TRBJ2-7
CASSPVGRENYEQYF
TGTGCCAGCAGCCCGGTGGGACGGGAGAACTACGAGCAGTACTTC
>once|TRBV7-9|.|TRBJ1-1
CASSQEATENTEAFF
TGCGCCAGCAGCCAAGAAGCCACAGAGAACACTGAAGCTTTCTTT
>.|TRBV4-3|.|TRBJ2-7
CASSQEVRLALYEQYF
TGCGCCAGCAGCCAAGAAGTTCGGCTAGCGCTGTACGAGCAGTACTTC
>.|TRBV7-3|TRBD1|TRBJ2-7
CASSQVRDRGPYEQYF
TGCGCCAGCAGCCAAGTGAGGGACAGGGGGCCTTACGAGCAGTACTTC
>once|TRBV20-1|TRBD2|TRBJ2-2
CSARPTSGRGTGELFF
TGCAGTGCTAGACCCACTAGCGGGAGAGGTACCGGGGAGCTGTTTTTT
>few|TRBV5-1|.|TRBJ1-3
CASSLAPAGSSGNTIYF
TGCGCCAGCAGCTTGGCCCCGGCAGGGAGCTCTGGAAACACCATATATTTT
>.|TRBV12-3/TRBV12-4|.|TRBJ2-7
CASSSNSGRSYEQYF
TGTGCCAGCAGTTCGAACAGCGGTCGATCCTACGAGCAGTACTTC
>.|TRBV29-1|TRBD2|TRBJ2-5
CSVDRLAGETQYF
TGCAGCGTTGACCGACTAGCGGGGGAGACCCAGTACTTC
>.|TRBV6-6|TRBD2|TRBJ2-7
CASSYSTTSIYEQYF
TGTGCCAGCAGTTACTCGACGACTAGCATCTACGAGCAGTACTTC
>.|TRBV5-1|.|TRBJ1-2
CASSHDSISNYGYIF
TGCGCCAGCAGCCATGACAGCATTTCTAACTATGGCTACATCTTC
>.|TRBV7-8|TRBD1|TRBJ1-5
CASRSGTGLLPQHF
TGTGCCAGCAGGTCTGGGACAGGGTTATTGCCCCAGCATTTT
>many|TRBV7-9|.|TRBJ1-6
CASSPTGTVNSPLHF
TGTGCCAGCAGCCCAACCGGGACGGTGAATTCACCCCTCCACTTT
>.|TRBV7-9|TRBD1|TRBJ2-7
CASSSTGQGRMLEQYF
TGTGCCAGCAGCTCGACGGGACAGGGTCGTATGCTTGAGCAGTACTTC
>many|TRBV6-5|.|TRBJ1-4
CASSRGEKLFF
TGTGCCAGCAGCCGAGGAGAAAAACTGTTTTTT
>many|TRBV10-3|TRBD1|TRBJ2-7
CASRQGSFTAYEQYF
TGTGCCTCCAGACAGGGTAGTTTTACGGCCTACGAGCAGTACTTC
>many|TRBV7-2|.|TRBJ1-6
CASSASLTGRDSPLHF
TGTGCCAGCAGCGCCTCTTTGACCGGGAGGGATTCACCCCTCCACTTT
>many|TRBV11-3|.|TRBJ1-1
CASSSNPGTEAFF
TGTGCCAGCAGCTCAAACCCGGGGACTGAAGCTTTCTTT
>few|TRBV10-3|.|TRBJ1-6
CATTGISSNSPLHF
TGTGCCACAACAGGGATCTCTTCTAATTCACCCCTCCACTTT
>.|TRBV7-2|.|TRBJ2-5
CASSLLGTDQEPGWEQYF
TGTGCCAGCAGCTTACTAGGGACGGACCAAGAGCCCGGGTGGGAGCAGTACTTC
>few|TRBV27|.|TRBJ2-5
CASSPNLRNRASRETQYF
TGTGCCAGCAGCCCAAACCTCAGAAACAGGGCCTCCCGAGAGACCCAGTACTTC
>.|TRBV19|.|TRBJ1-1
CASSRDGGNTEAFF
TGTGCCAGTAGTAGGGACGGAGGCAACACTGAAGCTTTCTTT
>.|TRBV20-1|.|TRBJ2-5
CSTRGRVLQPQYF
TGCAGTACTAGGGGTAGGGTTCTACAGCCCCAGTACTTC
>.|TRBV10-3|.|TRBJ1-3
CAISESSGRISGNTIYF
TGTGCCATCAGTGAGTCGTCGGGACGGATCTCTGGAAACACCATATATTTT
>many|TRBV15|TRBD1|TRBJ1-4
CATSSSGQAINEKLFF
TGTGCCACCAGCAGCTCCGGACAGGCCATCAATGAAAAACTGTTTTTT
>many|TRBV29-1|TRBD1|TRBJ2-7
CSVKRVQGAYEQYF
TGCAGCGTCAAGAGGGTACAGGGGGCTTACGAGCAGTACTTC
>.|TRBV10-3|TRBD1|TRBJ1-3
CAIRGTGTSGNTIYF
TGTGCCATCAGGGGGACAGGAACCTCTGGAAACACCATATATTTT
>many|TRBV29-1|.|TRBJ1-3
CSVLGSLGGNSGNTIYF
TGCAGCGTTTTAGGGTCTCTCGGGGGTAATTCTGGAAACACCATATATTTT
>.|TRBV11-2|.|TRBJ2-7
CASTRVTGSHEQYF
TGTGCCAGCACCCGAGTCACAGGGTCCCACGAGCAGTACTTC
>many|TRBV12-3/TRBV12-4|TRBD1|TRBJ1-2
CASSTGTGGLYGYTF
TGTGCCAGCAGTACCGGGACAGGGGGTCTCTATGGCTACACCTTC